These 5 T cell receptor beta chains were sequenced from one sample in a study of PD-L1 blockade in urothelial cancer. The data were produced by immunoSEQ multiplex PCR, yet TCRdb's version contains in-frame clones alone and is incomplete. The table includes tens of thousands of clones, 90% detected once. The time point: pretreatment peripheral blood. The sequencing here drew on PBMCs, taken around atezolizumab (anti-PD-L1) treatment. The receptors derive from a man aged 55 to 70 with urothelial cancer.

This chain links TRBV9 with TRBJ1-2, with D tentatively TRBD1 (6 bases). Germline values: CDR1 SGDLS, CDR2 YYNGEE. There are 14 residues in the CDR3. Trimming removed 5 bases at V and 0 bases at J, with 11 bases between. The CDR3 DNA follows: TGTGCCAGCAGGGGACACGGATCTAACTATGGCTACACCTTC. Translation gives CASRGHGSNYGYTF.

The chain carries TRBV5-1 and TRBJ2-7; TRBD1 might be the D (5 bases). Germline CDR1 is SGHRS and CDR2 is YFSETQ. This CDR3 is 15 amino acids long. V was clipped by 0 bases and J by 1 base, with 11 bases between them. The CDR3 sequence: CASSLEGAPSYEQYF. The CDR3 region has the DNA TGCGCCAGCAGCTTGGAAGGGGCACCTTCCTACGAGCAGTACTTC.

The V call is TRBV10-2, the J call TRBJ2-3; D is possibly TRBD2 (6 bases). CDR3 length: 18 amino acids. The V and J ends lost 0 bases and 3 bases respectively, with 19 bases between them. Germline CDR1 WSHSY, CDR2 SAAADI. The DNA of the CDR3 is TGCGCCAGCAGTGAGTCGAGTAGCGGCCTTAGGTGGACAGATACGCAGTATTTT. Its translation: CASSESSSGLRWTDTQYF.

The chain has TRBV4-2 and TRBJ2-2, with a possible D match to TRBD2 (6 bases). Between the trimmed V and J ends, which lost 1 base and 6 bases, there was a span of 24 bases. The length of the CDR3 is 19 residues. Germline V gene data show CDR1 as LGHNA and CDR2 as YNFKEQ. This CDR3 reads CASSQVLGGARNRAGELFF. Here the CDR3 DNA reads TGTGCCAGCAGCCAAGTCCTCGGGGGAGCTAGAAATAGGGCCGGGGAGCTGTTTTTT.

This chain connects TRBV7-6 to TRBJ2-3, with no clear D. V lost 2 bases and J 2 bases, leaving 8 bases between the germline ends. The CDR3 spans 14 residues. Germline V CDR1 and CDR2: SGHVS, FNYEAQ. Written as DNA, the CDR3 is TGTGCCAGCAGCTTACAGGTGTCCACAGATACGCAGTATTTT. This gives the protein CASSLQVSTDTQYF.